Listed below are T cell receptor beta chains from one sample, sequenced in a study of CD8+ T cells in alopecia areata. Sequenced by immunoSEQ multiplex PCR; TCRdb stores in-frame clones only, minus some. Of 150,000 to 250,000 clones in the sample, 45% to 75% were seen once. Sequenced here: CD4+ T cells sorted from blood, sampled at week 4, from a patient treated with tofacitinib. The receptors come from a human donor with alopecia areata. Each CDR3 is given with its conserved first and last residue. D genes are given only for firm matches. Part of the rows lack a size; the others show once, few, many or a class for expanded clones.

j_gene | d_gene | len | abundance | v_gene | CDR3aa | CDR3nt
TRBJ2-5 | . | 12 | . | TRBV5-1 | CASGPGQETQYF | TGCGCCAGTGGGCCAGGACAAGAGACCCAGTACTTC
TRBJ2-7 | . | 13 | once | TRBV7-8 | CASSRDANYEQYF | TGTGCCAGCAGCCGAGACGCAAACTACGAGCAGTACTTC
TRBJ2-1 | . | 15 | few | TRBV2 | CASSVTGGPPNEQFF | TGTGCCAGCAGTGTAACGGGGGGCCCCCCCAATGAGCAGTTCTTC
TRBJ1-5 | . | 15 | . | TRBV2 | CASSEERGFGQPQHF | TGTGCCAGCAGTGAAGAAAGGGGATTTGGCCAGCCCCAGCATTTT
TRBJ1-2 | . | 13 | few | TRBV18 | CASSPPGDYGYTF | TGTGCCAGCTCACCGCCAGGGGACTATGGCTACACCTTC
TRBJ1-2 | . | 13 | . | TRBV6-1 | CASNRASGYGYTF | TGTGCCAGCAATAGGGCCAGTGGCTATGGCTACACCTTC
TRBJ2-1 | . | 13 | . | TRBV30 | CAWSTGHPDEQFF | TGTGCCTGGAGTACGGGACATCCCGATGAGCAGTTCTTC
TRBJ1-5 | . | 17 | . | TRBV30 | CAWSVIGTGVSNQPQHF | TGTGCCTGGAGTGTTATAGGAACTGGGGTTAGCAATCAGCCCCAGCATTTT
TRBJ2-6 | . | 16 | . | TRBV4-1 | CASSRPTASGANVLTF | TGCGCCAGCAGCCGTCCCACCGCTTCTGGGGCCAACGTCCTGACTTTC
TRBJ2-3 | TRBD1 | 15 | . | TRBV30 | CAWRYRGLSTDTQYF | TGTGCCTGGAGATACAGGGGCCTTAGCACAGATACGCAGTATTTT
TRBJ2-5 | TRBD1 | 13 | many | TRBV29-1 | CSVRQGLQETQYF | TGCAGCGTCAGACAGGGCCTACAAGAGACCCAGTACTTC
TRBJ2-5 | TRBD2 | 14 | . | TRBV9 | CASSVRGGEETQYF | TGTGCCAGCAGCGTAAGGGGAGGGGAAGAGACCCAGTACTTC
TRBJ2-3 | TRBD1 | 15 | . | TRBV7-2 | CASSRYRGRTDTQYF | TGTGCCAGCAGCCGTTACAGGGGTCGCACAGATACGCAGTATTTT
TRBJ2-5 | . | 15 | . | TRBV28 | CASSFRGASLSTQYF | TGTGCCAGCAGTTTTCGGGGGGCGTCCCTTTCCACCCAGTACTTC
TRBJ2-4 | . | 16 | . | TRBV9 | CASSPMGGLAKNIQYF | TGTGCCAGCAGCCCGATGGGGGGCTTAGCCAAAAACATTCAGTACTTC
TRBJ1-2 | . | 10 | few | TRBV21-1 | CRDRTYGYTF | TGTCGCGACAGAACCTATGGCTACACCTTC
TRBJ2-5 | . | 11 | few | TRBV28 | CASSLSETQYF | TGTGCCAGCAGTTTATCGGAGACCCAGTACTTC
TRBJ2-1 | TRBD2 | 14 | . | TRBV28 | CASRGTSGYNEQFF | TGTGCCAGCAGAGGGACTAGCGGGTACAATGAGCAGTTCTTC
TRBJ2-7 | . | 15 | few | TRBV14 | CASSQAGSPSYEQYF | TGTGCCAGCAGCCAAGCAGGGTCCCCCTCCTACGAGCAGTACTTC
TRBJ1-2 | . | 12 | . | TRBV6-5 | CASSRDGYGYTF | TGTGCCAGCAGTAGGGACGGCTATGGCTACACCTTC
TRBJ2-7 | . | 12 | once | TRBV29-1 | CSVGLSRWEQYF | TGCAGCGTTGGGCTCTCGAGGTGGGAGCAGTACTTC
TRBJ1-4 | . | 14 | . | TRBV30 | CAWSRGHENEKLFF | TGTGCCTGGAGTCGAGGACACGAGAATGAAAAACTGTTTTTT
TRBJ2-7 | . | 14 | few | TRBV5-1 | CASSSIQESYEQYF | TGCGCCAGCAGCTCTATCCAGGAATCCTACGAGCAGTACTTC
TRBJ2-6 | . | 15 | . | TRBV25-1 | CASQPDSFGANVLTF | TGTGCCAGCCAGCCCGACAGTTTTGGGGCCAACGTCCTGACTTTC
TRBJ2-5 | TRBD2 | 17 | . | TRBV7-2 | CASRRSSGGGLQETQYF | TGTGCCAGCAGGAGGTCTAGCGGGGGGGGACTCCAAGAGACCCAGTACTTC
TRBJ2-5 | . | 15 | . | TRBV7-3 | CASSPTGSSQETQYF | TGTGCCAGCAGTCCCACAGGGTCTAGCCAAGAGACCCAGTACTTC
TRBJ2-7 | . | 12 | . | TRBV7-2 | CASSLVRAAQYF | TGTGCCAGCAGCTTAGTGCGGGCTGCGCAGTACTTC
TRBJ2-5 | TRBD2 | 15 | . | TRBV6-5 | CASSPSSGDRETQYF | TGTGCCAGCAGCCCCAGTAGCGGGGACCGGGAGACCCAGTACTTC
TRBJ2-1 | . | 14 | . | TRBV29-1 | CSVLQPYGPNEQFF | TGCAGCGTTTTACAGCCCTATGGCCCCAATGAGCAGTTCTTC
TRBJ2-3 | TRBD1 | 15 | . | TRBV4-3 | CASSPGQDRTDTQYF | TGCGCCAGCAGCCCTGGACAGGACCGCACAGATACGCAGTATTTT
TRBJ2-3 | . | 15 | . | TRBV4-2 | CASSQDSSRVDTQYF | TGTGCCAGCAGCCAAGATTCGTCGAGGGTTGATACGCAGTATTTT
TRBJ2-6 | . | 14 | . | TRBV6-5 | CASSSALGANVLTF | TGTGCCAGCAGTTCCGCCCTAGGGGCCAACGTCCTGACTTTC
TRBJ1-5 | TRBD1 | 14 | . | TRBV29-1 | CSATAGQGGQPQHF | TGCAGCGCCACGGCGGGACAGGGAGGTCAGCCCCAGCATTTT
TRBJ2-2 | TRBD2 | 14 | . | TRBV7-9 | CASSLAGGPGELFF | TGTGCCAGCAGCCTCGCGGGGGGCCCCGGGGAGCTGTTTTTT
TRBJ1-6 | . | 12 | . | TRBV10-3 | CAISGRNSPLHF | TGTGCCATCAGTGGGAGGAATTCACCCCTCCACTTT
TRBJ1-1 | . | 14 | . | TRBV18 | CASSPTGGDTEAFF | TGTGCCAGCTCACCTACAGGAGGTGACACTGAAGCTTTCTTT
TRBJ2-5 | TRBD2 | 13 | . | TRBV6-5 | CASTRSGVETQYF | TGTGCCAGCACCAGAAGCGGGGTGGAGACCCAGTACTTC
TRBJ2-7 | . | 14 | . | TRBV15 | CATSVGVRDYEQYF | TGTGCCACCAGCGTGGGGGTGCGAGACTACGAGCAGTACTTC
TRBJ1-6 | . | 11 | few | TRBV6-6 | CASSAWPPLHF | TGTGCCAGCAGCGCGTGGCCACCCCTCCACTTT
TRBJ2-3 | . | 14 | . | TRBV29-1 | CSVGGQAHTDTQYF | TGCAGCGTTGGAGGGCAGGCCCACACAGATACGCAGTATTTT
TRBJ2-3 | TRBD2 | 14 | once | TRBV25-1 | CASKKTGGTDTQYF | TGTGCCAGCAAGAAGACGGGGGGGACAGATACGCAGTATTTT
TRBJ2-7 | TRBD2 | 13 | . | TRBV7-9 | CASQRGVTYEQYF | TGTGCCAGCCAGCGGGGGGTTACCTACGAGCAGTACTTC
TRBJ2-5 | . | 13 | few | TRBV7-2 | CASSRGLGETQYF | TGTGCCAGCAGTCGCGGCCTCGGAGAGACCCAGTACTTC
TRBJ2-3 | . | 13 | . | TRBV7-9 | CASSATSTDTQYF | TGTGCCAGCAGCGCCACTAGCACAGATACGCAGTATTTT